This is a list of T cell receptor beta chains from one sample in a study of cytomegalovirus exposure and HLA in healthy donors. Repertoires were generated with immunoSEQ multiplex PCR, while TCRdb's copy carries only in-frame clones and drops some. The table has approximately 100,000 clones, 60% to 85% seen once; the top ten hold approximately 2.6%. Material: PBMCs. These receptors were taken from a female donor in good health and CMV-seronegative. The CDR3 runs from the conserved cysteine through the conserved F or W. Fields, in order: J gene, V gene, clone size, D gene, CDR3 protein, CDR3 DNA. D genes are given only for firm matches. Not all rows give a size; the values are once, few, many and, for expanded clones, a class.

J gene: TRBJ2-3
V gene: TRBV5-4
clone size: .
D gene: TRBD2
CDR3 protein: CASSLGTSGHTDTQYF
CDR3 DNA: TGTGCCAGCAGCTTGGGGACTAGCGGTCACACAGATACGCAGTATTTT

J gene: TRBJ2-1
V gene: TRBV7-8
clone size: .
D gene: TRBD2
CDR3 protein: CASDWILPGIAGALYNEQFF
CDR3 DNA: TGTGCCAGCGACTGGATACTTCCCGGGATAGCGGGGGCTTTATACAATGAGCAGTTCTTC

J gene: TRBJ1-1
V gene: TRBV28
clone size: .
D gene: .
CDR3 protein: CASSLGGNTEAFF
CDR3 DNA: TGTGCCAGCAGTTTAGGGGGCAACACTGAAGCTTTCTTT

J gene: TRBJ2-3
V gene: TRBV9
clone size: once
D gene: TRBD2
CDR3 protein: CASSAAGDTDTQYF
CDR3 DNA: TGTGCCAGCAGCGCCGCGGGGGACACAGATACGCAGTATTTT

J gene: TRBJ2-2
V gene: TRBV2
clone size: .
D gene: TRBD1
CDR3 protein: CASSEGTGVVGELFF
CDR3 DNA: TGTGCCAGCAGTGAGGGGACAGGGGTCGTCGGGGAGCTGTTTTTT

J gene: TRBJ2-7
V gene: TRBV2
clone size: .
D gene: .
CDR3 protein: CASSEGGAHLSYEQYF
CDR3 DNA: TGTGCCAGCAGTGAAGGTGGGGCCCACCTTTCCTACGAGCAGTACTTC

J gene: TRBJ2-2
V gene: TRBV6-5
clone size: .
D gene: TRBD1
CDR3 protein: CASSTDRGVTGELFF
CDR3 DNA: TGTGCCAGCAGCACCGACAGGGGGGTAACCGGGGAGCTGTTTTTT

J gene: TRBJ1-4
V gene: TRBV4-1
clone size: few
D gene: .
CDR3 protein: CASSQTEGREKLFF
CDR3 DNA: TGCGCCAGCAGCCAGACGGAGGGGCGTGAAAAACTGTTTTTT

J gene: TRBJ1-2
V gene: TRBV15
clone size: .
D gene: TRBD1
CDR3 protein: CATSRVPKTGLDGYTF
CDR3 DNA: TGTGCCACCAGCAGAGTCCCTAAGACAGGGTTGGATGGCTACACCTTC

J gene: TRBJ2-2
V gene: TRBV4-1
clone size: .
D gene: .
CDR3 protein: CASSQGLPGELFF
CDR3 DNA: TGCGCCAGCAGCCAGGGACTCCCCGGGGAGCTGTTTTTT

J gene: TRBJ1-2
V gene: TRBV7-9
clone size: .
D gene: .
CDR3 protein: CSSSPRGPNYGYTF
CDR3 DNA: TGTTCCAGCAGCCCCCGAGGTCCTAACTATGGCTACACCTTC

J gene: TRBJ1-6
V gene: TRBV27
clone size: .
D gene: .
CDR3 protein: CASSWDKSSPLHF
CDR3 DNA: TGTGCCAGCAGTTGGGACAAGAGTTCACCCCTCCACTTT

J gene: TRBJ2-5
V gene: TRBV9
clone size: .
D gene: TRBD1
CDR3 protein: CASSLTGAKQETQYF
CDR3 DNA: TGTGCCAGCAGTCTAACAGGGGCGAAACAAGAGACCCAGTACTTC

J gene: TRBJ1-2
V gene: TRBV2
clone size: .
D gene: .
CDR3 protein: CASSEARGAKGYTF
CDR3 DNA: TGTGCCAGCAGTGAAGCTCGGGGGGCAAAAGGCTACACCTTC

J gene: TRBJ1-1
V gene: TRBV7-2
clone size: .
D gene: .
CDR3 protein: CASSLTRVRNTEAFF
CDR3 DNA: TGTGCCAGCAGCCTAACCAGGGTCCGGAACACTGAAGCTTTCTTT

J gene: TRBJ1-1
V gene: TRBV7-3
clone size: .
D gene: .
CDR3 protein: CASSLYGGTEAFF
CDR3 DNA: TGTGCCAGCAGCTTATATGGAGGCACTGAAGCTTTCTTT

J gene: TRBJ2-1
V gene: TRBV2
clone size: .
D gene: .
CDR3 protein: CASSEGPGGQFF
CDR3 DNA: TGTGCCAGCAGTGAAGGCCCCGGGGGGCAGTTCTTC

J gene: TRBJ1-3
V gene: TRBV7-2
clone size: .
D gene: .
CDR3 protein: CASSFPTPTAGGNTIYF
CDR3 DNA: TGTGCCAGCAGCTTCCCCACCCCGACAGCAGGTGGAAACACCATATATTTT

J gene: TRBJ1-2
V gene: TRBV13
clone size: .
D gene: .
CDR3 protein: CASSSGGSRGYTF
CDR3 DNA: TGTGCCAGCAGCTCCGGAGGGTCTAGAGGCTACACCTTC

J gene: TRBJ1-2
V gene: TRBV6-5
clone size: few
D gene: TRBD1
CDR3 protein: CAPTTGVDYGYTF
CDR3 DNA: TGTGCCCCTACGACAGGGGTTGACTATGGCTACACCTTC

J gene: TRBJ2-2
V gene: TRBV2
clone size: .
D gene: TRBD2
CDR3 protein: CASSEEGTSLGGELFF
CDR3 DNA: TGTGCCAGCAGTGAAGAGGGGACTAGCCTTGGCGGGGAGCTGTTTTTT

J gene: TRBJ2-5
V gene: TRBV5-1
clone size: .
D gene: .
CDR3 protein: CASSPTGRETQYF
CDR3 DNA: TGCGCCAGCAGCCCGACAGGGAGGGAGACCCAGTACTTC

J gene: TRBJ2-2
V gene: TRBV5-4
clone size: .
D gene: .
CDR3 protein: CASSLETGNTGELFF
CDR3 DNA: TGTGCCAGCAGCTTGGAAACAGGGAACACCGGGGAGCTGTTTTTT

J gene: TRBJ1-2
V gene: TRBV7-9
clone size: .
D gene: TRBD1
CDR3 protein: CASSPDEGAGSRYTF
CDR3 DNA: TGTGCCAGCAGCCCCGATGAGGGGGCGGGAAGTCGCTACACCTTC

J gene: TRBJ2-3
V gene: TRBV5-1
clone size: few
D gene: .
CDR3 protein: CASSAERLSPDTQYF
CDR3 DNA: TGCGCCAGCAGCGCGGAGCGCCTTTCCCCTGATACGCAGTATTTT

J gene: TRBJ1-4
V gene: TRBV28
clone size: .
D gene: .
CDR3 protein: CASKRLSSNEKLFF
CDR3 DNA: TGTGCCAGCAAAAGACTATCCTCAAATGAAAAACTGTTTTTT

J gene: TRBJ1-4
V gene: TRBV4-2
clone size: .
D gene: .
CDR3 protein: CASSQGSGAGEKLFF
CDR3 DNA: TGTGCCAGCAGCCAAGGGTCAGGGGCGGGTGAAAAACTGTTTTTT

J gene: TRBJ1-1
V gene: TRBV7-9
clone size: few
D gene: .
CDR3 protein: CASSFNEVEAFF
CDR3 DNA: TGTGCCAGCAGCTTTAATGAGGTTGAAGCTTTCTTT